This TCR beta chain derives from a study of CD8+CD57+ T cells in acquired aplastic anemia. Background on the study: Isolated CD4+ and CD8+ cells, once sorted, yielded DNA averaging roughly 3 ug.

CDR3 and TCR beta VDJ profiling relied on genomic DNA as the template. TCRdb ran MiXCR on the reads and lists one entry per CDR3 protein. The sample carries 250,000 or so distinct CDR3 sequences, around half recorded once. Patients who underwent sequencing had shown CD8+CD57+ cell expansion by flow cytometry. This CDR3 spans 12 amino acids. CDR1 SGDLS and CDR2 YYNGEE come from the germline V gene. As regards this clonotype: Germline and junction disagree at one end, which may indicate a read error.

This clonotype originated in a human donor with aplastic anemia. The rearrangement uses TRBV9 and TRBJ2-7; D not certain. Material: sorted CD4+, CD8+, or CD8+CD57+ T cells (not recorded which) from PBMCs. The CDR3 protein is CASSTESYEQYF. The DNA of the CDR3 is TGCGCCAGCAGCACCGAATCCTACGAGCAGTACTTC.